This T cell receptor (beta chain) derives from a study of identical twins. Regarding this clonotype: The final CDR3 position lacks the conserved phenylalanine or tryptophan, pointing to a likely read error.

This CDR3 has 9 amino acids. Trimming removed 8 bases from V and 4 bases from J, with 1 base in between. Germline V lookup: CDR1 LNHNV, CDR2 YYDKDF (reference sequence). From the 5' RACE reads, TCRdb called clonotypes with MiXCR, one entry per CDR3 protein. This table has 400,000 to 600,000 distinct CDR3 sequences, 20% to 25% appearing once. This sample was also put to use in a study of yellow fever vaccine responses in identical twins.

The sample consisted of CD4+ T cells sorted from blood. This TCR derives from a woman between 18 and 29 years old in good health. The chain employs TRBV15 and TRBJ2-3; no definite D call. The CDR3 DNA is TGTGCCACCGCAGATACGCAGTATTTG. Its translation: CATADTQYL.